The entry below gives a single TCR beta chain sequence along with its context. Its target is not known. This sample was taken from a study of T cells expressing NK-cell markers. Study context: Source material for TCR beta repertoires consisted of sorted CD3+CD56+NKG2C+, CD3+CD56+NKG2C- and CD3+CD56-NKG2C+ T cells. General study points: The same clonotypes also predominated in the CD3+CD56-NKG2C+ fraction of a handful of donors.

In generating TCR beta cDNA, 5'RACE template switching with UMIs was used. TCRdb reprocessed the 5' RACE reads, keeping one entry per CDR3 protein, no DNA. In total, the table holds about 460,000 distinct CDR3 sequences. The CDR3 runs to 13 residues. Germline-derived CDR1 and CDR2 are DFQATT and SNEGSKA (reference sequence). Sequenced input: blood T cells: a sorted CD56 or NKG2C T cell subset, CD4+ or CD8+ T cells, or bulk PBMC T cells (not recorded which). This clonotype was sampled from a woman between 45 and 65 years old in good health. The chain is built from TRBV20-1 and TRBJ2-2. CDR3 in amino acids: CSARSDSGRELFF.